This T cell receptor (beta chain) was identified in a study of CD8+ T cells in alopecia areata (dated by TCRdb to about 2018). In the study overall: The study used high-throughput TCRbeta sequencing to examine T cell clonal expansion in alopecia areata, in both the C3H/HeJ mouse model and human patients. In humans, TCRbeta sequencing was performed on scalp tissue and on sorted CD4+ and CD8+ peripheral blood T cells from healthy controls and from patients with patchy or totalis/universalis alopecia areata. Clonality in the scalp was compared among normal scalp (n=4), patchy alopecia areata scalp (n=8), and alopecia totalis/universalis scalp (n=8). RNA was extracted with the PAXgene miRNA kit for fixed scalp, the miRNeasy kit for PBMCs, and the RNeasy kit for mouse skin. TCRbeta CDR3 regions were amplified by immunoSEQ multiplex PCR with 35 Vbeta forward and 13 Jbeta reverse primers. What the work shows at the level of the full study, not this receptor alone: Scalp TCR repertoire analysis is complicated because resident alphabeta T cells in normal human skin are also sequenced, whereas mouse skin is dominated by gammadelta T cells. Compared with normal scalp, lesional scalp, particularly in alopecia totalis/universalis, had higher clonality and more expanded CD8+ clones, which suggests antigenic drive. Compared with mice, TCR sequences shared between patients were less clear, possibly partly because of HLA diversity across the patient population.

Library construction relied on the immunoSEQ multiplex PCR assay. For TCR sequencing, RNA was extracted from every sample and reverse transcribed into cDNA to serve as template. SuperScript III was used to make first-strand cDNA, primed with a 2:1 mix of oligo-dT and random hexamers. A synthetic immune receptor repertoire was used to assess amplification bias, and residual bias was removed computationally. In the paper's pipeline: Raw reads were preprocessed to remove errors, and CDR3 was defined according to IMGT conventions as the region from the conserved cysteine to phenylalanine. Clonality was calculated as 1 minus Shannon entropy normalized by log2 of the number of productive unique TCRs. Whether each scalp clone was CD4 or CD8 was inferred by checking scalp TCRbeta sequences against the CD4 and CD8 repertoires from sorted blood. The source is immuneACCESS, and TCRdb retained only in-frame sequences with V and J called. Part of the clones is not carried over; for the studies checked, unresolved V genes explain less than half of this, and the remainder is unexplained. V, J and clone size are those of that table, while D and trimming were read from the DNA. This sample lists approximately 130,000 clones; 45% to 50% were detected once. The biggest ten clones account for roughly a tenth of the sample.

Inclusive of the bounding cysteine and phenylalanine, the CDR3 is 17 residues long. The read is trimmed to its CDR3 DNA, 51 bases read in frame from base 1. For this chain, trimming is 1 base at the V end and 2 bases at the J end, and the number of junction bases without a gene match is 8. CDR1 and CDR2 are drawn from the germline V gene: MGHRA, YSYEKL. As concerns this clone: Its antigen specificity is not known. Within one base of it there is no much larger clone, and no base qualities were kept.

From alopecia areata patients, peripheral blood was collected along with lesional scalp punch biopsies. After PBMCs were isolated by density centrifugation and stained for CD3, CD4 and CD8, a FACSAria was used to sort CD4+ and CD8+ T cells. As part of a multicenter biomarker study, untreated alopecia areata patients were recruited. In roughly 5 patients from the biomarker study, the blood CD8+ T cells went through an additional sort into NKG2D-low and NKG2D-high fractions. Sequencing was carried out using NKG2D-low CD8+ T cells sorted from blood. In the paper's terms, the cell subset or site label means: sorted CD8+ NKG2D-low blood T cells. The source of this sequence is a human donor with alopecia areata. The rearrangement joined TRBV4-1 to TRBJ2-7; 10 central nucleotides agree with TRBD1. The nucleotides are TGCGCCAGCAGCCAAGGGACAGGGGGGGTTTTCGCCTACGAGCAGTACTTC. Translated, it gives CASSQGTGGVFAYEQYF.